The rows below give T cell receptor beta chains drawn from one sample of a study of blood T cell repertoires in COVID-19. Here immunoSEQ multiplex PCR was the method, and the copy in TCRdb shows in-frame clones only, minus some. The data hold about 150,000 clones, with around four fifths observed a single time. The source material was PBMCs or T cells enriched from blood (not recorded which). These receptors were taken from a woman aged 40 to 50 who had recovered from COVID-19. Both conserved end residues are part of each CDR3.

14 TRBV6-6 CASIGDSSYNEQFF
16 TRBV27 CASRPISGRSNGELFF
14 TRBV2 CASSERPPGYGYTF
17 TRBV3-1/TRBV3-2 CASSLLPGTGNTGELFF
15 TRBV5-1 CASSKNTGVGNTIYF
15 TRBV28 CASTQGLAGGNEQFF
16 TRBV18 CASSPPGLGGLRELFF
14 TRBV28 CASSLGTGGHEQFF
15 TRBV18 CASSPQRKNTGELFF
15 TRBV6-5 CASSSPGTVSYEQYF
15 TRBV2 CASSEQVSSYNEQFF
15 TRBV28 CASRSTAGLLYGYTF
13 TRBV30 CAWSIYRNTEAFF
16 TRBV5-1 CASSLSSGGVYNEQFF
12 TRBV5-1 CASSLAGKVQYF
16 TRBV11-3 CASSLKAGGPDHEQYF
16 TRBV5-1 CASSLAGLSGANVLTF
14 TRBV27 CASSLQGNNQPQHF
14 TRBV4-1 CASSQDAGSTEAFF
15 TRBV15 CATSAGGGSPYEQYF
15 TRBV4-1 CASSQPGQGPMEAFF
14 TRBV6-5 CASRRDRAQETQYF
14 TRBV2 CASSEERTSGPQFF
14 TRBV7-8 CASTPTQGLGEQYF
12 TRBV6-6 CASRNNQETQYF
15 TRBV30 CAWSTRTSNPYEQYF
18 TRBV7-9 CASSLPFESGALTDTQYF
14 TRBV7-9 CASSPDRNTGELFF
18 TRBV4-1 CASSQGAGSGGLTYEQYF
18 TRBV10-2 CASSERLAGDVAKNIQYF
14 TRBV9 CASSVDRGDTEAFF
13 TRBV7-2 CASSPRGSGELFF